This T cell receptor (beta chain) was captured by sequencing in a study of cytotoxic CD8 clonotypes in ibrutinib-treated CLL. About the research overall: On average, each sample had 255,043 productive templates and roughly 95,000 productive rearrangements.

This clone was found a few times. Trimming removed 5 bases from V and 3 bases from J; junction bases left unmatched: 8. The CDR3 totals 15 residues. The V gene's germline CDR1 is SEHNR and CDR2 FQNEAQ (reference sequence). Repertoires were generated with immunoSEQ multiplex PCR, while TCRdb's copy carries only in-frame clones and drops some. The sample yields some 130,000 clones, around 84% seen once. This TCR came from a human donor with chronic lymphocytic leukemia. Sample: PBMCs, taken after 24 months of ibrutinib treatment. The chain is built from TRBV7-9 and TRBJ2-7, with 9 bases identical to TRBD1. In nucleotides, the CDR3 is TGTGCCAGCAGCCACACCCGGACAGGGGACTACGAGCAGTACTTC. Translation: CASSHTRTGDYEQYF. Variable domain in full (rest from reference TRBV7-9 and TRBJ2-7): DTGVSQNPRHKITKRGQNVTFRCDPISEHNRLYWYRQTLGQGPEFLTYFQNEAQLEKSRLLSDRFSAERPKGSFSTLEIQRTEQGDSAMYLCASSHTRTGDYEQYFGPGTRLTVT.